This T cell receptor beta chain stems from a study of shared clonotypes between healthy human individuals. This CDR3 is built from 13 residues. Germline assignment: CDR1 LNHDA and CDR2 SQIVND (reference sequence). V dropped 3 bases and J dropped 2 bases, with 5 bases sitting between them. Study-wide results and limits: A limitation of the genetic and exposure-history diversity represented arose from few donors. Naive subsets typically showed greater estimated richness than memory subsets.

Assay: immunoSEQ multiplex PCR; the TCRdb copy retains only in-frame clones and omits some. The table records about 510,000 clones, about 96% of them present only once. As regards this clone: Its antigen is not identified.

The clonotype originates from a young woman in good health. V gene TRBV19 combines with J gene TRBJ2-4; unclear D gene. The specimen was naive CD4+ T cells sorted from blood. Subset: CD45RA+ positively selected. This CDR3 is CASSIGPKNIQYF. CDR3 in DNA: TGTGCCAGTAGTATCGGCCCCAAAAACATTCAGTACTTC.